This T cell receptor (beta chain) comes out of a study of OX40 agonist ivuxolimab in advanced cancers. Overall study results and limits: Researchers did not determine the expanded peripheral T cells' antigen specificity. Both CD4+ and CD8+ T cell populations in blood had undergone clonal expansion by week 6 at 0.1 to 3.0 mg/kg.

Of note for this clone: The target antigen is unknown.

Blood samples were obtained at baseline, cycle 4 day 1, and cycle 7 day 1. Sequencing was performed with immunoSEQ multiplex PCR; in TCRdb, only in-frame clones are kept and a portion is missing. The sample yields some 37,000 clones, about 80% seen once. This material consisted of CD4+ or CD8+ T cells sorted from blood, taken in a trial of the OX40 agonist ivuxolimab. The source of this sequence is an adult with an advanced solid tumor such as melanoma, head and neck, liver or kidney cancer.

The CDR3 region is CASSFGQTNTEAFF. The CDR3 DNA reads TGTGCCAGCAGTTTTGGCCAGACGAACACTGAAGCTTTCTTT. The V call is TRBV6-6, the J call TRBJ1-1; the D is unclear. Trimming left V 4 bases short and J 1 base short, with 10 bases between. There are 14 residues in the CDR3. From germline, CDR1 is MNHNY and CDR2 SVGAGI (reference sequence).